Listed below are T cell receptor beta chains from one sample, sequenced in a study of T cell responses to AZD1222 COVID-19 vaccine. Produced via immunoSEQ multiplex PCR; TCRdb's table is partial and in-frame only. The data hold 130,000 to 150,000 clones, with approximately 92% observed a single time. Source: peripheral blood, taken on day 0 of AZD1222 vaccination. The source is an adult in good health. Each CDR3 is given with its conserved first and last residue. The order of the fields is V gene, clone size, CDR3 protein. Rows give clone size only sometimes, using once, few, many, or a class for an expanded clone.

TRBV7-6 once CASSSDRGFYNEQFF
TRBV4-1 - CASSQPPAGTAELFF
TRBV18 - CASSPLQGGGYTF
TRBV19 - CASSIGDYTEAFF
TRBV19 few CATRGGTEAFF
TRBV18 - CASSQSSYEQYF
TRBV7-2 - CASSFTGVWEQFF
TRBV21-1 - CASSPALPGGTEAFF
TRBV7-9 - CASSFSGGRETQYF
TRBV19 - CASSASGTNSYEQYF
TRBV18 - CASSPATESWGYTF
TRBV7-9 once CASSLVEGTEAFF